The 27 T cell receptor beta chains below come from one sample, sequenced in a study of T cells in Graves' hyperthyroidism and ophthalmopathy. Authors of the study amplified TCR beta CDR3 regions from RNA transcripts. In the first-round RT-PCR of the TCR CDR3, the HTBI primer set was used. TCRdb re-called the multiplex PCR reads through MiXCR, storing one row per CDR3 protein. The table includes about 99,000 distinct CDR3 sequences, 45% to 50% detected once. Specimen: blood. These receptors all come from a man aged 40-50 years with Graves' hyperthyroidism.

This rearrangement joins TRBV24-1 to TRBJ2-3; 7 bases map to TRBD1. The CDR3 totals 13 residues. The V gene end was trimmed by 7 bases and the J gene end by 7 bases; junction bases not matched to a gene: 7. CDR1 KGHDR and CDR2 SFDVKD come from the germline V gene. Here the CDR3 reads CATSENRGHTQYF. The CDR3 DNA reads TGTGCCACCAGCGAGAATAGGGGGCATACGCAGTATTTT.

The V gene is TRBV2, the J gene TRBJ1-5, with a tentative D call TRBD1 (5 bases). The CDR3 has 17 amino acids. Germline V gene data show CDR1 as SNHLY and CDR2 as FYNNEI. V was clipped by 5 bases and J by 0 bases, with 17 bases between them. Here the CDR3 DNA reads TGTGCCAGCAGTTTCCAGACAGCCCTATATAGCAATCAGCCCCAGCATTTT. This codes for CASSFQTALYSNQPQHF.

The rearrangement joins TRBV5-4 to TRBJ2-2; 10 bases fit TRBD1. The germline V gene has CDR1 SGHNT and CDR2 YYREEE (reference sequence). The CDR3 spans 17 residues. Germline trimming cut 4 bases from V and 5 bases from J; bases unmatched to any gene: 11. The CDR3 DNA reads TGTGCCAGCAGCGGGCCGGACAGGGGGATTCAAACCGGGGAGCTGTTTTTT. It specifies CASSGPDRGIQTGELFF.

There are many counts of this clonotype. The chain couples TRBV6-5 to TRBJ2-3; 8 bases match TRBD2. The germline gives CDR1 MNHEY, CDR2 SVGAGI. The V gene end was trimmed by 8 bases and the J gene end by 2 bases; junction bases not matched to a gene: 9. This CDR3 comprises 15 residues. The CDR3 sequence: CASHDKREYTDTQYF. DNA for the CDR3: TGTGCCAGCCACGACAAGCGGGAGTACACAGATACGCAGTATTTT.

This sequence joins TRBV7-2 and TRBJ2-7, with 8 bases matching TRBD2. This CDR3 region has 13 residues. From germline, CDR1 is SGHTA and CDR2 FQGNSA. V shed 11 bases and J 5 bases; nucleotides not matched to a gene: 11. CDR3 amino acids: CAWSYSGKDEQYF. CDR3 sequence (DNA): TGTGCCTGGAGTTATAGCGGGAAGGACGAGCAGTACTTC. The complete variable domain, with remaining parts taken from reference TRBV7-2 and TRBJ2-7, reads GAGVSQSPSNKVTEKGKDVELRCDPISGHTALYWYRQSLGQGLEFLIYFQGNSAPDKSGLPSDRFSAERTGGSVSTLTIQRTQQEDSAVYLCAWSYSGKDEQYFGPGTRLTVT.

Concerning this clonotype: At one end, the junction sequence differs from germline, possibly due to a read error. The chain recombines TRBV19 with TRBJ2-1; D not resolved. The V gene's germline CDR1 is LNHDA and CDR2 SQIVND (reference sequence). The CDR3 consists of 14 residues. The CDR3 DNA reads TGTGCCTGGAGTGTACGCTTCTCCAACAATGAGCAGTTCTTC. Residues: CAWSVRFSNNEQFF.

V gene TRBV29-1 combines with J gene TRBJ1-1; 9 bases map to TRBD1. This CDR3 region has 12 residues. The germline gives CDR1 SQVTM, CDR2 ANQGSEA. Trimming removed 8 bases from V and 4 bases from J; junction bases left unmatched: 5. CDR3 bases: TGCAGCTCTACAGGGGGCGGCACTGAAGCTTTCTTT. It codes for CSSTGGGTEAFF.

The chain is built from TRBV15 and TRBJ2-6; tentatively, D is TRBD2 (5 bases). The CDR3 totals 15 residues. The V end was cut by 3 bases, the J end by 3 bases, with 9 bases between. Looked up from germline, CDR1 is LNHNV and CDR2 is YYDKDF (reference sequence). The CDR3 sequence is CATSSPRGGANVLTF. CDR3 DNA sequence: TGTGCCACCAGCAGCCCTCGGGGTGGGGCCAACGTCCTGACTTTC.

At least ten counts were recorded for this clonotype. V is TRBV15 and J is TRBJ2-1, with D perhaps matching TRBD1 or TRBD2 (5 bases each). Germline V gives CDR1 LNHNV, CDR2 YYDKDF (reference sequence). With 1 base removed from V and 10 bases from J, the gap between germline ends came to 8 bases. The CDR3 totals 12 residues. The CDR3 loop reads CATSRGGPEQFF. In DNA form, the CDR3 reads TGTGCCACCAGCAGAGGGGGACCAGAGCAGTTCTTC.

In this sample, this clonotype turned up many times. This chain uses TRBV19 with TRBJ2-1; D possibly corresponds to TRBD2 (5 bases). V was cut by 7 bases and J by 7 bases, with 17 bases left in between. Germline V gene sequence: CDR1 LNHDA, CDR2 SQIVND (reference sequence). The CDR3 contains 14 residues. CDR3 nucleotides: TGTGCCAGTAATGCGGCGGGTGGGAGAAATGAGCAGTTCTTC. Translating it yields CASNAAGGRNEQFF.

The CDR3 spells CASSVGSGELFF. Written as DNA, the CDR3 is TGTGCCAGCAGCGTAGGTAGCGGGGAGCTGTTTTTT. The chain is built from TRBV9 and TRBJ2-2; D is unclear. CDR1 and CDR2 from the germline V gene are SGDLS and YYNGEE. The CDR3 covers 12 residues. The germline V and J ends were trimmed by 0 bases and 7 bases, with 4 bases remaining between them.

CDR3 sequence (DNA): TGTGCCAGCAGCTTAGAGGTTTGGAGCTCCTACAATGAGCAGTTCTTC. The encoded protein is CASSLEVWSSYNEQFF. The V call is TRBV7-9, the J call TRBJ2-1; no reliable D call. The CDR3 is made up of 16 amino acids. Germline V CDR1 and CDR2: SEHNR, FQNEAQ (reference sequence). V lost 1 base to trimming and J lost 0 bases, with 10 bases between them.

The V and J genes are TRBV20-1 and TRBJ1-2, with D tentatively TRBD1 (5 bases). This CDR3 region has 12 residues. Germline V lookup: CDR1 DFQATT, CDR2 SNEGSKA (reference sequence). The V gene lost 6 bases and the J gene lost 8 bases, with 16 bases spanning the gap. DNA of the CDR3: TGCAGTGCCGGAGCAGGGTTTGAAGGCTACACCTTC. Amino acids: CSAGAGFEGYTF.

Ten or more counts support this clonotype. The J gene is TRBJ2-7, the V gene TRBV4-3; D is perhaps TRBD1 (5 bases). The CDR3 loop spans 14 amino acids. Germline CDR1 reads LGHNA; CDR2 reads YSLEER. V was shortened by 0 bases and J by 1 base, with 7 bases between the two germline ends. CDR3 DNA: TGCGCCAGCAGCCAAGATCGGACATCCTACGAGCAGTACTTC. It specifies CASSQDRTSYEQYF.

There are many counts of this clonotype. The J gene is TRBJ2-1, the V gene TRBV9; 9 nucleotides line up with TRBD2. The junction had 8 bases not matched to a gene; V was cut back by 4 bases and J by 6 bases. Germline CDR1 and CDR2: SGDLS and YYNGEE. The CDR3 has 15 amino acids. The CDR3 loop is CASSPRVAGVNEQFF. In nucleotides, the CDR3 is TGTGCCAGCAGCCCCCGGGTAGCGGGAGTCAATGAGCAGTTCTTC.

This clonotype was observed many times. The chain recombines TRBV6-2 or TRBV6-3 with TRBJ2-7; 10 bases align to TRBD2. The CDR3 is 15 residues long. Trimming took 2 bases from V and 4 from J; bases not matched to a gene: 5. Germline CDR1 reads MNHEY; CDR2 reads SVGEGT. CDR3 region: CASSYGLAGAYEQYF. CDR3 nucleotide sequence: TGTGCCAGCAGTTACGGGCTAGCGGGAGCATACGAGCAGTACTTC.

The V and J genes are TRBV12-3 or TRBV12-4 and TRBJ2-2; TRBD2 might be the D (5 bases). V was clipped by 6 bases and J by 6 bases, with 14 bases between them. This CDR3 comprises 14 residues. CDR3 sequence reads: CASRSTSGSGELFF. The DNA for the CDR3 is TGTGCCAGCAGGAGCACGTCGGGGTCCGGGGAGCTGTTTTTT.

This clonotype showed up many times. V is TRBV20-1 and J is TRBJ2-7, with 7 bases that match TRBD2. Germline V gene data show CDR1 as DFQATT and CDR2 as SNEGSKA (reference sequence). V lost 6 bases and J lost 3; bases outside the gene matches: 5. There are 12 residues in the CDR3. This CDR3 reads CSAKGLSYEQYF. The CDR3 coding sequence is TGCAGTGCAAAGGGACTAAGCTACGAGCAGTACTTC.

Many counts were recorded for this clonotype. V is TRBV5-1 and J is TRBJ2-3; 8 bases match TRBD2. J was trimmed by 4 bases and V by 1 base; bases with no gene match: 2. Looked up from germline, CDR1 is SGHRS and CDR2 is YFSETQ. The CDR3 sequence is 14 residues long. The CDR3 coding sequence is TGCGCCAGCAGCTTGTTACTAGCGGCAGATACGCAGTATTTT. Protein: CASSLLLAADTQYF.

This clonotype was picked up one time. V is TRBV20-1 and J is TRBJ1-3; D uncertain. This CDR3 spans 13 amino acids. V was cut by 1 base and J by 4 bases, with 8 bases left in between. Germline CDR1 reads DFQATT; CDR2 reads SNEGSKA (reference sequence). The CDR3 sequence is CSARGEAGNTIYF. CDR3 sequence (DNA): TGCAGTGCTAGAGGCGAAGCGGGAAACACCATATATTTT.

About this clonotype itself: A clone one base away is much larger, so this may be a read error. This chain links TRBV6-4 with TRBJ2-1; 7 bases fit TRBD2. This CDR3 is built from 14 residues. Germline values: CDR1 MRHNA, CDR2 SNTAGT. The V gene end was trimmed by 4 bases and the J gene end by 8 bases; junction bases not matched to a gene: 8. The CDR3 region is CASSVYSGCYEQFF. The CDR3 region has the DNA TGTGCCAGCAGTGTATATAGCGGGTGTTATGAGCAGTTCTTC.

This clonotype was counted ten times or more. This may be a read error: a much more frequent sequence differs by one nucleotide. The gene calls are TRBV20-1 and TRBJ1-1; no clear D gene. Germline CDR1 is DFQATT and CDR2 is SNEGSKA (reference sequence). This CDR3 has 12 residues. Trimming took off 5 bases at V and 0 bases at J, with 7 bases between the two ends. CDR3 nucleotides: TGCAGTGCTGGACGTCTGAACACTGAAGCTTTCTTT. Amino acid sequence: CSAGRLNTEAFF.

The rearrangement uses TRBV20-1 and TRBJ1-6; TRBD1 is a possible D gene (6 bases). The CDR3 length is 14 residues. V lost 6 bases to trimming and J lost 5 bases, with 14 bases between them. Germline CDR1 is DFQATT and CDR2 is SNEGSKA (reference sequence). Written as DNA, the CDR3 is TGCAGTGCCCGACTAGGGGGAGATAATTCACCCCTCCACTTT. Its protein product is CSARLGGDNSPLHF.

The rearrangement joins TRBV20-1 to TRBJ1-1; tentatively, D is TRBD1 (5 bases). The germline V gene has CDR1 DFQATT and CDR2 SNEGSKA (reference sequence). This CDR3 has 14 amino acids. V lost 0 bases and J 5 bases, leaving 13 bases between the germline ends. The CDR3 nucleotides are TGCAGTGCTAGAGACAGGGAAAGCAGTACTGAAGCTTTCTTT. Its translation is CSARDRESSTEAFF.

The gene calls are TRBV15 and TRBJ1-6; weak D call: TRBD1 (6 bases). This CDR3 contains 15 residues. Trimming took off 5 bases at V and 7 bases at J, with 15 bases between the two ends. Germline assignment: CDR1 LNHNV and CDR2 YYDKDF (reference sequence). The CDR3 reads CATSVRQEVNSPLHF. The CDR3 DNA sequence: TGTGCCACCAGCGTAAGACAGGAGGTGAATTCACCCCTCCACTTT.

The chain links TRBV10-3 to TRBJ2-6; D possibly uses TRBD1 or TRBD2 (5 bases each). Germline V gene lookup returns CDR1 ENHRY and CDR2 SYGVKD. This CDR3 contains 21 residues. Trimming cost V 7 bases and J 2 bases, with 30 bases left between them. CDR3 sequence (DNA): TGTGCCATCACCACGACAGAGGGTCCTCCTACGAGCAGTACTGGGGCCAACGTCCTGACTTTC. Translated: CAITTTEGPPTSSTGANVLTF.

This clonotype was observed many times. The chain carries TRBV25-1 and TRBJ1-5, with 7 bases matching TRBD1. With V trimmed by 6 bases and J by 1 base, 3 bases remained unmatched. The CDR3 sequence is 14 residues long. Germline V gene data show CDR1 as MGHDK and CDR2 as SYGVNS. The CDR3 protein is CASSAGGSNQPQHF. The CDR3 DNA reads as TGTGCCAGCAGCGCAGGGGGAAGCAATCAGCCCCAGCATTTT.